This is a list of T cell receptor beta chains from one sample in a study of post-analysis software for immune sequencing data. Via MiXCR, TCRdb re-called the PCR reads, giving one row per CDR3 protein. The sample shows around 770,000 distinct CDR3 sequences, about half of them seen only once. Sequences were obtained from blood. These receptors originate from a girl between 10 and 17 years old with multiple sclerosis. Each CDR3 is given with its conserved first and last residue. The D gene is left open where the match is weak. The size entry is marked missing in some rows and otherwise reads once, few, many or a size class.

>TRBJ1-4|.|TRBV12-3/TRBV12-4|.
CASSQGTNEKRFF
TGTGCCAGCAGTCAGGGGACTAATGAAAAACGGTTTTTT
>TRBJ2-1|TRBD1|TRBV2|.
CASIELGQFSYNEQFF
TGTGCCAGCATCGAATTGGGACAGTTCTCCTACAATGAGCAGTTCTTC
>TRBJ2-5|.|TRBV4-1|.
CASSQDGSPRTLETQYF
TGCGCCAGCAGCCAAGATGGCAGCCCCCGAACCCTGGAGACCCAGTACTTC
>TRBJ2-7|.|TRBV7-9|.
CASSLTDGAYEQYF
TGTGCCAGCAGCTTAACGGACGGAGCCTACGAGCAGTACTTC
>TRBJ2-7|.|TRBV6-2/TRBV6-3|few
CASRARGRSYEQYF
TGTGCCAGCAGGGCCCGGGGAAGGTCCTACGAGCAGTACTTC
>TRBJ2-7|TRBD1|TRBV12-3/TRBV12-4|.
CASSWGTGHAEQYF
TGTGCCAGCAGCTGGGGGACAGGGCATGCCGAGCAGTACTTC
>TRBJ1-2|.|TRBV30|.
CAWSSSPKGYTF
TGTGCCTGGAGTTCCTCCCCGAAGGGCTACACCTTC
>TRBJ1-5|.|TRBV4-1|few
CASSIGDNQPQHF
TGCGCCAGCAGTATAGGGGACAATCAGCCCCAGCATTTT
>TRBJ2-5|.|TRBV10-3|.
CAISEEGEEWAQYF
TGTGCCATCAGTGAGGAGGGGGAAGAGTGGGCCCAGTACTTC
>TRBJ2-3|TRBD1|TRBV29-1|.
CSVRGRSTDTQYF
TGCAGCGTCAGGGGGCGATCCACAGATACGCAGTATTTT
>TRBJ1-2|.|TRBV20-1|.
CSATGRAGYTF
TGCAGTGCTACGGGCCGGGCAGGCTACACCTTC
>TRBJ2-5|TRBD1|TRBV15|few
CATSSPPGTGGETQYF
TGTGCCACCAGCAGTCCCCCTGGGACAGGTGGAGAGACCCAGTACTTC
>TRBJ2-7|.|TRBV7-2|.
CASSPNPLTVYEQYF
TGTGCCAGCAGCCCCAATCCCCTGACAGTTTACGAGCAGTACTTC
>TRBJ1-5|TRBD1|TRBV6-1|few
CASRSGTGAPAGNQPQHF
TGTGCCAGCAGATCCGGGACAGGGGCGCCTGCTGGCAATCAGCCCCAGCATTTT
>TRBJ2-7|TRBD1|TRBV5-1|many
CASSLGQGATYEQYF
TGTGCCAGCAGTTTAGGACAGGGGGCTACCTACGAGCAGTACTTC
>TRBJ2-1|TRBD2|TRBV20-1|.
CSARLPGLEYNEQFF
TGCAGTGCTAGACTCCCGGGACTAGAGTACAATGAGCAGTTCTTC
>TRBJ1-2|TRBD1|TRBV29-1|.
CSVATSRGVRGYTF
TGCAGCGTCGCAACCTCCAGGGGGGTCCGTGGCTACACCTTC
>TRBJ2-7|TRBD1|TRBV27|.
CASSPLPGGAWVEQYF
TGTGCCAGCAGTCCCCTCCCAGGGGGCGCCTGGGTCGAGCAGTACTTC
>TRBJ2-1|TRBD2|TRBV2|.
CASRREPSYNEQFF
TGTGCCAGCAGGCGGGAGCCCTCCTACAATGAGCAGTTCTTC
>TRBJ2-1|TRBD1|TRBV12-3/TRBV12-4|.
CATDGTGLYEQFF
TGTGCCACCGACGGGACAGGGTTATATGAGCAGTTCTTC
>TRBJ2-1|TRBD1|TRBV7-8|.
CASSLGWGQGDNEQFF
TGTGCCAGCAGCTTAGGGTGGGGACAGGGTGACAATGAGCAGTTCTTC
>TRBJ2-2|TRBD2|TRBV20-1|.
CSAPTSGTNTGELFF
TGCAGTGCACCGACTAGCGGCACGAACACCGGGGAGCTGTTTTTT
>TRBJ2-2|TRBD2|TRBV6-2/TRBV6-3|.
CASSWMTSPNTGELFF
TGTGCCAGCAGTTGGATGACTAGCCCGAACACCGGGGAGCTGTTTTTT
>TRBJ2-7|TRBD2|TRBV6-5|.
CASSYSSGRAPYEQYF
TGTGCCAGCAGTTACTCTAGCGGGAGGGCCCCCTACGAGCAGTACTTC
>TRBJ2-5|TRBD2|TRBV4-1|.
CASSQVGYRAGEVETQYF
TGCGCCAGCAGCCAAGTCGGGTATCGAGCGGGAGAGGTAGAGACCCAGTACTTC
>TRBJ2-4|.|TRBV6-2/TRBV6-3|few
CASGSGSAKNIQYF
TGTGCCAGCGGGTCGGGGTCTGCCAAAAACATTCAGTACTTC
>TRBJ2-7|.|TRBV28|.
CASSPPAEGRYYEQYF
TGTGCCAGCAGCCCACCTGCGGAGGGCAGATACTACGAGCAGTACTTC
>TRBJ2-7|.|TRBV18|.
CASSPQGLGYEQYF
TGTGCCAGCTCGCCACAGGGACTCGGTTACGAGCAGTACTTC
>TRBJ2-1|TRBD2|TRBV7-2|few
CASSFQTSGLGSYNEQFF
TGTGCCAGCAGCTTCCAAACCTCAGGACTAGGCTCCTACAATGAGCAGTTCTTC
>TRBJ1-5|.|TRBV10-3|.
CATQPTDGSNQPQHF
TGTGCCACTCAACCAACCGACGGTAGCAATCAGCCCCAGCATTTT
>TRBJ2-2|.|TRBV7-2|.
CASSRLLFAGELFF
TGTGCCAGCAGCCGACTACTCTTCGCCGGGGAGCTGTTTTTT
>TRBJ2-1|.|TRBV29-1|.
CSARDVEQFF
TGCAGCGCAAGGGACGTTGAGCAGTTCTTC
>TRBJ2-1|.|TRBV7-9|.
CASSLVTGTEQFF
TGTGCCAGCAGCTTAGTGACGGGGACTGAGCAGTTCTTC
>TRBJ2-7|TRBD2|TRBV3-1|.
CASSLTSGRAYGEQYF
TGTGCCAGCAGCCTGACTAGCGGGAGGGCCTACGGCGAGCAGTACTTC
>TRBJ2-1|TRBD2|TRBV20-1|.
CSARSGTSGDSSYNEQFF
TGCAGTGCTAGATCCGGGACTAGCGGGGATAGCTCCTACAATGAGCAGTTCTTC
>TRBJ2-1|TRBD2|TRBV6-1|few
CASRSLLAGDNRRDEQFF
TGTGCCAGCCGTAGTCTACTAGCGGGAGACAACCGGAGGGATGAGCAGTTCTTC
>TRBJ2-7|TRBD2|TRBV12-3/TRBV12-4|.
CASSPSQSGSHDEQYF
TGTGCCAGCAGTCCCAGTCAGAGCGGGAGTCACGACGAGCAGTACTTC
>TRBJ2-1|.|TRBV30|few
CAWSSGLSPSYNEQFF
TGTGCCTGGAGTAGCGGGCTAAGCCCCTCCTACAATGAGCAGTTCTTC
>TRBJ2-1|.|TRBV3-1|.
CASSPNSDEYNEQFF
TGTGCCAGCAGCCCCAACTCGGACGAATACAATGAGCAGTTCTTC
>TRBJ2-5|TRBD2|TRBV20-1|.
CSATRLAGGPHQETQYF
TGCAGTGCTACCCGACTAGCGGGAGGGCCCCACCAAGAGACCCAGTACTTC
>TRBJ1-2|.|TRBV28|.
CASSLPQGQGYTF
TGTGCCAGCAGTCTCCCCCAGGGTCAGGGCTACACCTTC
>TRBJ2-6|.|TRBV6-1|.
CASSVNAGANVLTF
TGTGCCAGCAGTGTAAACGCTGGGGCCAACGTCCTGACTTTC
>TRBJ2-7|TRBD2|TRBV9|.
CASSVASGTNYEQYF
TGTGCCAGCAGCGTAGCATCTGGGACTAACTACGAGCAGTACTTC
>TRBJ1-1|TRBD1|TRBV7-9|.
CASSSTGRHTEAFF
TGTGCCAGCAGCTCGACAGGGAGGCACACTGAAGCTTTCTTT
>TRBJ2-3|.|TRBV7-2|.
CVSRRGPRADTQYF
TGTGTCAGCAGGCGGGGACCTAGGGCAGATACGCAGTATTTT
>TRBJ2-1|TRBD2|TRBV20-1|.
CSATLAVLNEQFF
TGCAGTGCTACACTAGCGGTTTTAAATGAGCAGTTCTTC
>TRBJ2-7|TRBD1|TRBV10-3|few
CATGDRHYEQYF
TGTGCCACTGGGGACAGGCACTACGAGCAGTACTTC
>TRBJ1-5|.|TRBV6-6|.
CASSARQHNQPQHF
TGTGCCAGCAGTGCTCGACAGCACAATCAGCCCCAGCATTTT
>TRBJ1-5|TRBD1|TRBV20-1|.
CSALDRGHNQPQHF
TGCAGTGCTTTGGACAGGGGTCACAATCAGCCCCAGCATTTT
>TRBJ2-1|.|TRBV2|.
CASTINGGFVNEQFF
TGTGCCAGCACCATAAATGGCGGGTTCGTCAATGAGCAGTTCTTC
>TRBJ1-2|.|TRBV28|once
CASRGGSWGYGYTF
TGTGCCAGCAGGGGAGGATCCTGGGGCTATGGCTACACCTTC
>TRBJ2-7|.|TRBV6-6|.
CASRDQVLSYEQYF
TGTGCCAGCAGAGATCAAGTTCTCTCCTACGAGCAGTACTTC
>TRBJ2-7|TRBD1|TRBV10-3|.
CAIRGGQYEQYF
TGTGCCATCAGAGGGGGACAGTACGAGCAGTACTTC
>TRBJ2-7|.|TRBV29-1|.
CSFRTGFYEQYF
TGCAGCTTCAGGACGGGGTTTTACGAGCAGTACTTC
>TRBJ1-2|.|TRBV5-1|few
CASSTTLDRAGYTF
TGCGCCAGCAGCACTACGTTGGACAGAGCGGGCTACACCTTC